The 25 T cell receptor beta chains reported below all come from one sample, sequenced in a study of T cell repertoires in cytomegalovirus infection. TCRdb reprocessed the reads via MiXCR and lists one record per CDR3 protein. The sample consists of about 740,000 distinct CDR3 sequences, less than 40% of them appearing once. Input material: PBMCs. These receptors were obtained from a human donor in good health (CMV status not recorded). Some clones in this sample may be carry-over from other donors' samples.

This chain uses TRBV6-1 with TRBJ1-2; D call uncertain. The CDR3 contains 15 residues. Trimming left V 1 base short and J 0 bases short, with 9 bases between. CDR1 MNHNS and CDR2 SASEGT come from the germline V gene. CDR3 sequence reads: CASSEGRGANYGYTF. The CDR3 DNA is TGTGCCAGCAGTGAAGGACGGGGAGCTAACTATGGCTACACCTTC.

The table lists this clonotype with a few counts. The rearrangement uses TRBV19 and TRBJ1-1, with D perhaps TRBD1 (6 bases). The CDR3 has 15 amino acids. CDR1 is LNHDA, CDR2 SQIVND, per germline (reference sequence). Trimming shortened V by 7 bases and J by 8 bases, and 23 bases separated the two germline ends. The CDR3 region has the DNA TGTGCCAGTAATCTCATACAGGGTGGTCGAAGCGAAGCTTTCTTT. It codes for CASNLIQGGRSEAFF.

The rearrangement joins TRBV27 to TRBJ2-2; weak D call: TRBD1 (5 bases). Deletions cut 3 bases from V and 4 bases from J, with 9 bases between. Germline lookup yields CDR1 MNHEY and CDR2 SMNVEV (reference sequence). The CDR3 length is 14 residues. The CDR3: CASSLAGITGELFF. The CDR3 coding sequence is TGTGCCAGCAGTTTGGCAGGGATCACCGGGGAGCTGTTTTTT.

The V gene is TRBV4-2, the J gene TRBJ2-4; D remains unclear. Germline-derived CDR1 and CDR2 are LGHNA and YNFKEQ. V was clipped by 0 bases and J by 1 base, with 19 bases between them. The CDR3 spans 19 residues. This CDR3 is CASSQDASNRMGAKNIQYF. CDR3 coding DNA: TGTGCCAGCAGCCAAGATGCATCGAACCGAATGGGGGCCAAAAACATTCAGTACTTC.

This clonotype has more than one count but fewer than ten. The chain combines TRBV6-6 with TRBJ1-1, with 7 bases fitting TRBD1. Germline CDR1 reads MNHNY; CDR2 reads SVGAGI (reference sequence). CDR3 length: 14 residues. V dropped 2 bases and J dropped 0; count of bases not matched to a gene: 0. CDR3 in amino acids: CASSYDRVNTEAFF. As DNA, the CDR3 is TGTGCCAGCAGTTACGACAGGGTGAACACTGAAGCTTTCTTT.

For this clonotype: In this CDR3 the conserved last residue, phenylalanine or tryptophan, is missing, so a read error is likely. The chain employs TRBV28 and TRBJ2-2; perhaps TRBD2 as D (5 bases). Germline V gene lookup returns CDR1 MDHEN and CDR2 SYDVKM. This CDR3 has 12 residues. The CDR3 region has the DNA TGTGCCAGCAGTTTTGGGTCCGGGGATCTGTTTTTG. Its translation is CASSFGSGDLFL.

The sample holds a few counts of this clonotype. This chain connects TRBV7-2 to TRBJ1-3; D remains ambiguous. The CDR3 spans 13 residues. The germline gives CDR1 SGHTA, CDR2 FQGNSA. The V end lost 9 bases, the J end lost 0 bases, and 9 bases lay between the germline ends. The CDR3 DNA reads TGTGCCAGTCAGTTGAGCTCTGGAAACACCATATATTTT. It yields the protein CASQLSSGNTIYF. Using reference TRBV7-2 and TRBJ1-3 for the parts outside the CDR3, the full variable domain is GAGVSQSPSNKVTEKGKDVELRCDPISGHTALYWYRQSLGQGLEFLIYFQGNSAPDKSGLPSDRFSAERTGGSVSTLTIQRTQQEDSAVYLCASQLSSGNTIYFGEGSWLTVV.

The chain has TRBV28 and TRBJ1-3; D is possibly TRBD1 (5 bases). The length of the CDR3 is 14 residues. In germline, CDR1 is MDHEN, CDR2 SYDVKM. The V end lost 8 bases, the J end lost 1 base, and 12 bases lay between the germline ends. CDR3 bases: TGTGCCAGCCTCTTGGGGGGTTCTGGAAACACCATATATTTT. This translates into CASLLGGSGNTIYF.

This clonotype was picked up a small number of times. V is TRBV20-1 and J is TRBJ1-5; 7 bases align to TRBD1. J gave up 0 bases and V 3 bases, and 5 bases lay outside the gene matches. The CDR3 contains 15 residues. Germline lookup yields CDR1 DFQATT and CDR2 SNEGSKA (reference sequence). The CDR3 spells CSASTGDHSNQPQHF. The CDR3 DNA is TGCAGTGCTAGCACAGGGGATCATAGCAATCAGCCCCAGCATTTT.

The genes are TRBV19 and TRBJ2-3; no clear D gene. This CDR3 is 13 amino acids long. V was cut by 4 bases and J by 4 bases, with 9 bases left in between. Germline V gene sequence: CDR1 LNHDA, CDR2 SQIVND (reference sequence). DNA of the CDR3: TGTGCCAGTAGTAGCCTCTCATCAGATACGCAGTATTTT. Translated, it gives CASSSLSSDTQYF.

The J gene is TRBJ2-1, the V gene TRBV7-8, with no clear D. The germline gives CDR1 SGHVS, CDR2 FQNEAQ. Trimming shortened V by 1 base and J by 8 bases, and 3 bases separated the two germline ends. The CDR3 is 11 residues long. This chain's CDR3 is CASSLEHEQFF. In DNA form, the CDR3 reads TGTGCCAGCAGCTTAGAGCATGAGCAGTTCTTC.

This clonotype was seen repeatedly, ten times or more. The rearrangement joins TRBV7-2 to TRBJ2-7, with a weak D call TRBD2 (5 bases). V was pared by 5 bases and J by 0 bases, with 17 bases between. There are 16 residues in the CDR3. CDR1 and CDR2 (germline): SGHTA, FQGNSA. CDR3 region: CASSPVTSIFSYEQYF. Written as DNA, the CDR3 is TGTGCCAGCAGCCCCGTAACTAGTATCTTCTCCTACGAGCAGTACTTC. The full variable domain, rest sourced from reference TRBV7-2 and TRBJ2-7, is GAGVSQSPSNKVTEKGKDVELRCDPISGHTALYWYRQSLGQGLEFLIYFQGNSAPDKSGLPSDRFSAERTGGSVSTLTIQRTQQEDSAVYLCASSPVTSIFSYEQYFGPGTRLTVT.

This clonotype has only a few counts. The rearrangement links TRBV12-3 or TRBV12-4 to TRBJ2-5; perhaps TRBD1 as D (6 bases). The CDR3 length is 13 residues. The V gene lost 10 bases and the J gene lost 5 bases, with 17 bases spanning the gap. Here the CDR3 reads CATQIGGLETQYF. The CDR3, as DNA: TGTGCCACCCAGATAGGGGGTTTGGAGACCCAGTACTTC.

This clonotype was counted only a few times. This rearrangement joins TRBV7-9 to TRBJ2-5; no firm D call. Trimming shortened V by 10 bases and J by 4 bases, and 10 bases separated the two germline ends. Per the germline V gene, CDR1 is SEHNR and CDR2 is FQNEAQ (reference sequence). The CDR3 spans 11 residues. CDR3 amino acids: CATQWGETQYF. The DNA for the CDR3 is TGTGCCACCCAGTGGGGAGAGACCCAGTACTTC. The full variable domain, completed using reference TRBV7-9 and TRBJ2-5, is DTGVSQNPRHKITKRGQNVTFRCDPISEHNRLYWYRQTLGQGPEFLTYFQNEAQLEKSRLLSDRFSAERPKGSFSTLEIQRTEQGDSAMYLCATQWGETQYFGPGTRLLVL.

This clonotype was recorded a few times. V is TRBV4-1 and J is TRBJ1-1; D perhaps matches TRBD1 (5 bases). The ends were cut back, 4 bases at V and 3 bases at J, with 15 bases in the middle. Germline CDR1 and CDR2: MGHRA and YSYEKL. The CDR3 is 15 amino acids. CDR3 amino acids: CASSPQTLGDTEAFF. In DNA, the CDR3 is TGCGCCAGCAGCCCCCAAACTTTAGGGGACACTGAAGCTTTCTTT.

The chain recombines TRBV7-6 with TRBJ1-4, with D perhaps TRBD1 (5 bases). Trimming removed 8 bases from V and 10 bases from J, with 11 bases in between. The CDR3 loop spans 11 amino acids. CDR1 is SGHVS and CDR2 is FNYEAQ in the germline V gene. The CDR3 region has the DNA TGTGCCAGCGGAGAAGGGGCAAAACTGTTTTTT. This translates into CASGEGAKLFF.

V gene TRBV9 combines with J gene TRBJ2-1; D call uncertain. The V end was cut by 3 bases, the J end by 15 bases, with 10 bases between. The CDR3 is 10 amino acids. The V gene's germline CDR1 is SGDLS and CDR2 YYNGEE. The CDR3: CASSGESRFF. DNA of the CDR3: TGTGCCAGCAGCGGGGAATCGCGGTTCTTC.

This clonotype was counted a few times. The chain is built from TRBV9 and TRBJ2-1; 7 bases are a match to TRBD1. The CDR3 contains 15 residues. V lost 2 bases, J lost 2 bases, and 4 bases stayed unmatched. The germline CDR1 and CDR2 sequences are SGDLS and YYNGEE. The CDR3 bases are TGTGCCAGCAGCGTGAGACAGGGACCCTACAATGAGCAGTTCTTC. Translating it yields CASSVRQGPYNEQFF.

The rearrangement joins TRBV19 to TRBJ2-1; 9 nucleotides match TRBD2. V was pared by 1 base and J by 9 bases, with 7 bases of the junction left unmatched. The CDR3 covers 15 residues. The germline CDR1 and CDR2 sequences are LNHDA and SQIVND (reference sequence). The CDR3 DNA sequence: TGTGCCAGTAGTATAGGAGCGGGAGGAGGAATTGAGCAGTTCTTC. This translates into CASSIGAGGGIEQFF.

The CDR3 spells CASSTLGVSNEKLFF. CDR3 bases: TGTGCCAGTAGTACCCTGGGGGTATCTAATGAAAAACTGTTTTTT. The chain couples TRBV19 to TRBJ1-4; maybe TRBD1 (5 bases). This CDR3 has 15 residues. Between the trimmed V and J ends, which lost 4 bases and 3 bases, there was a span of 12 bases. CDR1 and CDR2 from the germline V gene are LNHDA and SQIVND (reference sequence).

The chain recombines TRBV9 with TRBJ2-7, with TRBD1 matching 7 bases. CDR3 length: 13 amino acids. CDR1 is SGDLS and CDR2 is YYNGEE in the germline V gene. J gave up 4 bases and V 3 bases, and 4 bases lay outside the gene matches. The CDR3: CASSGGQRYEQYF. For the CDR3, the DNA is TGTGCCAGCAGCGGGGGACAGCGATACGAGCAGTACTTC.

This clonotype has a handful of counts. The chain carries TRBV12-3 or TRBV12-4 and TRBJ1-1; D unresolved. The CDR3 runs to 15 residues. V lost 2 bases and J lost 4, with 14 bases in between. The CDR3 nucleotides read TGTGCCAGCAGTTTACAGGCCGGGTCGAGCACTGAAGCTTTCTTT. It yields the protein CASSLQAGSSTEAFF.

The chain couples TRBV7-8 to TRBJ1-2, with D possibly matching TRBD1 (6 bases). The V end was cut by 0 bases, the J end by 2 bases, with 10 bases between. Germline assignment: CDR1 SGHVS and CDR2 FQNEAQ. The CDR3 is 15 amino acids. This CDR3 is CASSLAHQGNYGYTF. DNA for the CDR3: TGTGCCAGCAGCTTAGCGCATCAGGGGAACTATGGCTACACCTTC.

A few counts support this clonotype. CDR3 loop: CASRETDRGLNQPQHF. As DNA, the CDR3 is TGTGCCAGCAGAGAAACGGACAGGGGCCTGAATCAGCCCCAGCATTTT. The rearrangement links TRBV27 to TRBJ1-5; 9 bases align to TRBD1. The CDR3 spans 16 residues. V lost 6 bases to trimming and J lost 4 bases; unmatched junction nucleotides: 10. CDR1 is MNHEY, CDR2 SMNVEV, per germline (reference sequence).

The chain links TRBV11-1 to TRBJ2-1; TRBD2 agrees at 11 bases. Trimming at V came to 4 bases and at J to 4 bases, leaving 6 bases not matched to a gene. CDR1 is SGHAT and CDR2 is FQDESV in the germline V gene (reference sequence). The CDR3 consists of 16 residues. The CDR3 DNA sequence: TGTGCCAGCAGCTCGGCCGGGACTAGCGGTTACAATGAGCAGTTCTTC. As protein: CASSSAGTSGYNEQFF.